This TCR beta chain was sequenced during a study of a mutant IDH1 vaccine in newly diagnosed glioma. Study context: The treated population exhibited a male proportion of about 60%, a female proportion of roughly 38%, and a mean age of around 40 years. Beforehand, treatment had been radiotherapy, temozolomide, or both; the majority received both. General study points: Changes in the top peripheral T cell clonotypes seemingly had no bearing on pseudoprogression.

The time point denotes: baseline, week 1 (first vaccination visit). The treatment: pre-vaccination baseline after standard-of-care therapy. Each of the donors came in with new WHO grade 3 or 4 astrocytomas that were IDH1-mutant and ATRX-lost. Sequenced by immunoSEQ multiplex PCR; TCRdb stores in-frame clones only, minus some. The table lists about 68,000 clones, about four fifths of them singletons. As concerns this clone: Its antigen is as yet unknown.

CDR3 length: 16 amino acids. V shed 3 bases and J shed 6 bases, with 20 bases lying between them. Per the germline V gene, CDR1 is MNHEY and CDR2 is SMNVEV (reference sequence). The receptor's source is a man aged 50 to 60 with glioma. The V call is TRBV27, the J call TRBJ1-1; no firm D call. The sample in question was PBMCs, obtained from a glioma patient treated with radiotherapy, temozolomide or both. CDR3 protein: CASSFRGRPFEPEAFF. The CDR3 region has the DNA TGTGCCAGCAGTTTCCGCGGCAGGCCTTTTGAACCTGAAGCTTTCTTT.